This paragraph covers one TCR beta chain sequence. These data belong to a study of blood T cell repertoires in COVID-19. The V gene's germline CDR1 is SGHAT and CDR2 FQNNGV. Between the trimmed V and J ends, which lost 5 bases and 4 bases, there was a span of 5 bases. The CDR3 is 11 amino acids. Assay used: immunoSEQ multiplex PCR; TCRdb lists only in-frame clones, some missing. The sample includes 240,000 or so clones, approximately 84% of them seen just once. The TCR was taken from a middle-aged woman with acute COVID-19. Sequences were obtained from PBMCs or T cells enriched from blood (not recorded which). The rearrangement links TRBV11-2 to TRBJ2-5; no clear D. CDR3 coding DNA: TGTGCCAGCAGCGCACTAGAGACCCAGTACTTC. Translated: CASSALETQYF.